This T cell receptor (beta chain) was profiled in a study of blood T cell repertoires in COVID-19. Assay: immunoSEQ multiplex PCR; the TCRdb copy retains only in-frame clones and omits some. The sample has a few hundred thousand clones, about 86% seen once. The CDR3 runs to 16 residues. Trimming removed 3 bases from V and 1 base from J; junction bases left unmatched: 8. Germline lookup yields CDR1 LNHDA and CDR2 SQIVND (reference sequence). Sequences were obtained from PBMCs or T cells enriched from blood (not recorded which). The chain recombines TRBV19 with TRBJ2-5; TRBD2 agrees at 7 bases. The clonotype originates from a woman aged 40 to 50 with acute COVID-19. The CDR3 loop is CASSMGGDAIQETQYF. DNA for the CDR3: TGTGCCAGTAGTATGGGAGGGGACGCCATCCAAGAGACCCAGTACTTC.